This is a list of T cell receptor beta chains from one sample in a study of T cell responses to AZD1222 COVID-19 vaccine. Libraries were prepared by immunoSEQ multiplex PCR; TCRdb keeps only in-frame clonotypes and omits some of them. This sample has tens of thousands of clones, with around 91% found just once. Sequences were derived from peripheral blood, sampled on day 0 of AZD1222 vaccination. The receptors here all came from an adult in good health. Each CDR3 is given with its conserved first and last residue. D genes are given only for firm matches. Some rows have no size entry. The others give once, few or many, or a class for an expanded clone.

d_call	v_call	clone_size	j_call	cdr3_nt	cdr3_aa
-	TRBV4-3	-	TRBJ2-7	TGCGCCAGCAGCCAAGATGAGAAAACCTACGAGCAGTACTTC	CASSQDEKTYEQYF
TRBD1	TRBV7-2	-	TRBJ2-7	TGTGCCAGCAGCTTAGCGGGGACGGGACAGTACGAGCAGTACTTC	CASSLAGTGQYEQYF
-	TRBV21-1	-	TRBJ1-4	TGTGCCAGCAGCTCCCAAGCCACCTCCTTCTTTTTT	CASSSQATSFFF
-	TRBV18	-	TRBJ1-1	TGTGCCAGCTCACCACCGTCCGGACTCATGAACACTGAAGCTTTCTTT	CASSPPSGLMNTEAFF
-	TRBV20-1	-	TRBJ1-1	TGCAGTGCCCTCTTAGGGTCTGAAGCTTTCTTT	CSALLGSEAFF
-	TRBV7-2	few	TRBJ2-7	TGTGCCAGCAGCTTAGGAGGGTCTGGGTTCGAGCAGTACTTC	CASSLGGSGFEQYF
TRBD1	TRBV5-1	-	TRBJ2-6	TGCGCCAGCAGCTTATTCCTTTCGCCGGGACAGCAAAACTCTGGGGCCAACGTCCTGACTTTC	CASSLFLSPGQQNSGANVLTF
TRBD1	TRBV7-2	-	TRBJ2-4	TGTGCCAGCAGCACGGGACAGGGGAACATTCAGTACTTC	CASSTGQGNIQYF
TRBD1	TRBV7-2	-	TRBJ2-7	TGTGCCAGCAGCCCCCGGGACAGGGGCGCCTACGAGCAGTACTTC	CASSPRDRGAYEQYF
TRBD1	TRBV5-4	-	TRBJ2-7	TGTGCCAGCAGCCCGACAGGGGGGCGGTTGGACGAGCAGTACTTC	CASSPTGGRLDEQYF
-	TRBV16	-	TRBJ1-1	TGTGCCAGCAGCCAATATAGGGGTAACACTGAAGCTTTCTTT	CASSQYRGNTEAFF
TRBD2	TRBV7-2	-	TRBJ2-7	TGTGCCAGCAGCTTAGCAGGCCTAGCGGGAGATCCCTACGAGCAGTACTTC	CASSLAGLAGDPYEQYF
-	TRBV27	-	TRBJ1-6	TGTGCCAGCAGTGTCCGGGACGGATCGGATTCACCCCTCCACTTT	CASSVRDGSDSPLHF
-	TRBV3-1/TRBV3-2	-	TRBJ2-7	TGTGCCAGCAGCCACCCCCTCTCCTACGAGCAGTACTTC	CASSHPLSYEQYF
TRBD2	TRBV3-1/TRBV3-2	few	TRBJ2-7	TGTGCCAGCAGCCCAGAGTGGGGCGCGAGCGGGAGGGTGAACGAGCAGTACTTC	CASSPEWGASGRVNEQYF
TRBD1	TRBV28	few	TRBJ2-6	TGTGCCAGCAGTACCGGGACAGGATTCTCTGGGGCCAACGTCCTGACTTTC	CASSTGTGFSGANVLTF
-	TRBV24-1	-	TRBJ2-3	TGTGCCACCTCTAGAGAGCCGGGCACAGATACGCAGTATTTT	CATSREPGTDTQYF
TRBD2	TRBV5-6	-	TRBJ2-7	TGTGCCAGCAGCCAAGCGGGACTGGGGTCCTACGAGCAGTACTTC	CASSQAGLGSYEQYF
-	TRBV7-8	-	TRBJ2-2	TGTGCCAGCAGCTTATTCAGGAGGCAGGGTGGACGCACCGGGGAGCTGTTTTTT	CASSLFRRQGGRTGELFF
-	TRBV7-9	-	TRBJ1-4	TGTGCCAGCAGCTCACAACAGTTAGCTAATGAAAAACTGTTTTTT	CASSSQQLANEKLFF
TRBD1	TRBV5-1	-	TRBJ2-2	TGCGCCAGCAGCTTGGTGAGGGGGCCGACGGGCGGGGAGCTGTTTTTT	CASSLVRGPTGGELFF
TRBD2	TRBV14	-	TRBJ2-1	TGTGCCAGCAGCGTTTCTAGCGGGGCCTACAATGAGCAGTTCTTC	CASSVSSGAYNEQFF
-	TRBV27	-	TRBJ2-3	TGTGCCAGCAGCCAAGAGGCACTTCCGGACGGGGCAGATACGCAGTATTTT	CASSQEALPDGADTQYF
-	TRBV7-8	-	TRBJ2-7	TGTGCCAGCAGCTTAGGTTCTAGCTCCTACGAGCAGTACTTC	CASSLGSSSYEQYF
TRBD2	TRBV11-2	-	TRBJ2-6	TGTGCCAGCAGCTTCTTAGCGGGATCCCCCTCTGGGGCCAACGTCCTGACTTTC	CASSFLAGSPSGANVLTF
-	TRBV14	-	TRBJ2-7	TGTGCCAGCAGCCAAGACATTCCCTACGAGCAGTACTTC	CASSQDIPYEQYF
-	TRBV7-2	-	TRBJ2-7	TGTGCCAGCAGGGTTGGTGGATCATACGAGCAGTACTTC	CASRVGGSYEQYF
-	TRBV4-2	-	TRBJ1-3	TGTGCCAGCAGCCAAGATGCCCCCCCGGGGAACACCATATATTTT	CASSQDAPPGNTIYF
TRBD1	TRBV19	-	TRBJ1-2	TGTGCCAGTACCCAAGCGGGACAGTTCTATGGCTACACCTTC	CASTQAGQFYGYTF
TRBD1	TRBV5-1	few	TRBJ1-2	TGCGCCAGCAGCTTGCGACAGGGTAATGGCTACACCTTC	CASSLRQGNGYTF
TRBD2	TRBV3-1/TRBV3-2	-	TRBJ2-1	TGTGCCAGCAGCCAAAGAGCCTTAGCGGGAGATGAGCAGTTCTTC	CASSQRALAGDEQFF
-	TRBV4-1	-	TRBJ2-7	TGCGCCAGCAGCCCCGGTGACAGGACCTACGAGCAGTACTTC	CASSPGDRTYEQYF
-	TRBV18	-	TRBJ2-2	TGTGCCAGCTCACCAAATCGGGATAACACCGGGGAGCTGTTTTTT	CASSPNRDNTGELFF
-	TRBV5-1	-	TRBJ1-1	TGCGCCAGCAGCTTGGGTCACGAAGCTTTCTTT	CASSLGHEAFF
-	TRBV2	-	TRBJ2-3	TGTGCCAGCAGGGCGAACAGGGATACGCAGTATTTT	CASRANRDTQYF
-	TRBV10-3	-	TRBJ1-2	TGTGCCATCAGTGAGTCCCGGGACTACTATGGCTACACCTTC	CAISESRDYYGYTF
-	TRBV19	-	TRBJ2-7	TGTGCCAGTAGCCCTACCTGGGGGGCCGGGTACGAGCAGTACTTC	CASSPTWGAGYEQYF
TRBD2	TRBV7-2	-	TRBJ2-1	TGTGCCAGCAGCTCCGGACTAGCGGGAGGGAATGAGCAGTTCTTC	CASSSGLAGGNEQFF
-	TRBV7-5	-	TRBJ1-1	TGTGCCAGAAGCTTAGCGCCGGACAGGGAAAGGCCTGAAGCTTTCTTT	CARSLAPDRERPEAFF
-	TRBV11-2	few	TRBJ2-7	TGTGCCAGCAGCCATAGCGGTGGGAACTACGAGCAGTACTTC	CASSHSGGNYEQYF
TRBD2	TRBV5-1	-	TRBJ2-1	TGCGCCAGCAGCTTGAGTCTAGCGGGAGCGCTCTCCTACAATGAGCAGTTCTTC	CASSLSLAGALSYNEQFF
-	TRBV12-3/TRBV12-4	once	TRBJ1-3	TGTGCCAGCAGCCCGACAGGTGGAAACACCATATATTTT	CASSPTGGNTIYF
TRBD1	TRBV19	-	TRBJ2-2	TGTGCCAGTAGGGGACAGGGTCAGACCGGGGAGCTGTTTTTT	CASRGQGQTGELFF
TRBD2	TRBV28	-	TRBJ2-3	TGTGCCAGCAGTTTGACTAGCGGGTCTAGCACAGATACGCAGTATTTT	CASSLTSGSSTDTQYF
TRBD1	TRBV30	-	TRBJ1-2	TGTGCCTGGGAACCTCCGACAGGGGACTATGGCTACACCTTC	CAWEPPTGDYGYTF
-	TRBV6-6	-	TRBJ1-1	TGTGCCAGCAGCCACACTGCGAACACTGAAGCTTTCTTT	CASSHTANTEAFF
TRBD2	TRBV7-9	-	TRBJ2-2	TGTGCCAGCAGCGCACTAGCGTCGGAGGATCCCGGGGAGCTGTTTTTT	CASSALASEDPGELFF
TRBD1	TRBV9	-	TRBJ2-4	TGTGCCAGCAGCGTAGGGGACAGGGTGACCAAAAACATTCAGTACTTC	CASSVGDRVTKNIQYF
-	TRBV2	once	TRBJ1-1	TGTGCCAGCAGTTCGACACAGCACACTGAAGCTTTCTTT	CASSSTQHTEAFF
TRBD2	TRBV6-6	few	TRBJ2-7	TGTGCCAGCAGTTACTCATTAGCGGGGGCCTACGAGCAGTACTTC	CASSYSLAGAYEQYF
-	TRBV6-1	-	TRBJ1-2	TGTGCCAGCAGTGAAAACGAGAACTATGGCTACACCTTC	CASSENENYGYTF
-	TRBV28	-	TRBJ1-3	TGTGCCAGCAACAGGTCCCTCGCTGGAAACACCATATATTTT	CASNRSLAGNTIYF
TRBD2	TRBV4-1	-	TRBJ2-3	TGCGCCAGCAGCCAAGAAAGGGCTAGCGGGAGCCCAGATACGCAGTATTTT	CASSQERASGSPDTQYF